Listed here are 10 T cell receptor beta chains from one sample, sequenced in a study of cytomegalovirus exposure and HLA in healthy donors. The PCR made use of 60 Vbeta and 13 Jbeta primers. Data came from immunoSEQ multiplex PCR; TCRdb stores just in-frame clones and leaves some out. The sample has about 170,000 clones, around three quarters seen once; the top ten hold 2% to 2.5%. Sequenced: PBMCs. These receptors all stem from a woman aged 25 to 39 in good health and CMV-seropositive.

V gene TRBV10-2 combines with J gene TRBJ2-7; 9 nucleotides match TRBD2. Germline V gene sequence: CDR1 WSHSY, CDR2 SAAADI. V lost 0 bases, J lost 5 bases, and 11 bases stayed unmatched. The CDR3 has 17 amino acids. CDR3: CASSESLRGGLFHEQYF. The CDR3 DNA reads TGCGCCAGCAGTGAGTCCCTGCGGGGGGGATTGTTCCACGAGCAGTACTTC.

The chain links TRBV15 to TRBJ2-3, with D possibly matching TRBD2 (5 bases). Per the germline V gene, CDR1 is LNHNV and CDR2 is YYDKDF (reference sequence). This CDR3 has 15 amino acids. The V end was cut by 2 bases, the J end by 4 bases, with 13 bases between. Here the CDR3 reads CATSRILGQSDTQYF. The CDR3 nucleotides read TGTGCCACCAGCAGAATACTAGGCCAATCAGATACGCAGTATTTT.

The chain couples TRBV30 to TRBJ1-5; D is perhaps TRBD1 (6 bases). In germline, CDR1 is GTSNPN, CDR2 SVGIG (reference sequence). This CDR3 has 16 amino acids. The V gene lost 2 bases and the J gene lost 0 bases, with 14 bases spanning the gap. The CDR3 is CAWSLQQGVSNQPQHF. CDR3 DNA: TGTGCCTGGAGTTTACAACAGGGAGTTAGCAATCAGCCCCAGCATTTT.

The chain is built from TRBV29-1 and TRBJ2-4, with a possible D match to TRBD2 (6 bases). The V gene's germline CDR1 is SQVTM and CDR2 ANQGSEA. This CDR3 spans 13 amino acids. The V end lost 7 bases, the J end lost 7 bases, and 17 bases lay between the germline ends. This CDR3 is CSAALRLGNIQYF. CDR3 DNA sequence: TGCAGCGCCGCCCTTAGACTAGGGAACATTCAGTACTTC.

The rearrangement uses TRBV19 and TRBJ1-6; D gene unclear. The germline V and J ends were trimmed by 1 base and 6 bases, with 7 bases remaining between them. Per germline, CDR1 LNHDA and CDR2 SQIVND (reference sequence). This CDR3 is built from 14 residues. CDR3 in DNA: TGTGCCAGTAGTATAGGAGATCGTAATTCACCCCTCCACTTT. Translation: CASSIGDRNSPLHF. The full variable domain, in which reference TRBV19 and TRBJ1-6 provide the parts outside the CDR3, is DGGITQSPKYLFRKEGQNVTLSCEQNLNHDAMYWYRQDPGQGLRLIYYSQIVNDFQKGDIAEGYSVSREKKESFPLTVTSAQKNPTAFYLCASSIGDRNSPLHFGNGTRLTVT.

The rearrangement uses TRBV4-3 and TRBJ2-1; TRBD2 matches at 8 bases. The CDR3 is 16 amino acids. The V gene end was trimmed by 4 bases and the J gene end by 3 bases; junction bases not matched to a gene: 8. Germline CDR1 is LGHNA and CDR2 is YSLEER. In nucleotides, the CDR3 is TGCGCCAGCAGCCTCGGTCGACTAGCGCGCTACAATGAGCAGTTCTTC. Protein product: CASSLGRLARYNEQFF.

The V call is TRBV30, the J call TRBJ1-5, with D tentatively TRBD1 (6 bases). V lost 0 bases to trimming and J lost 6 bases, with 12 bases between them. This CDR3 has 14 amino acids. Germline assignment: CDR1 GTSNPN and CDR2 SVGIG (reference sequence). The CDR3 is CAWSVGGEGQPQHF. CDR3 DNA sequence: TGTGCCTGGAGTGTAGGGGGTGAGGGTCAGCCCCAGCATTTT.

This clone has at least ten counts. Other DNA sequences within the sample encode an identical CDR3. This sequence joins TRBV27 and TRBJ2-7; D possibly corresponds to TRBD2 (5 bases). Germline CDR1 MNHEY, CDR2 SMNVEV (reference sequence). Trimming left V 4 bases short and J 1 base short, with 8 bases between. The CDR3 runs to 13 residues. In DNA form, the CDR3 reads TGTGCCAGCAGTTCGGGCGGGTCCTACGAGCAGTACTTC. Its translation is CASSSGGSYEQYF.

This chain connects TRBV5-1 to TRBJ2-7, with a weak D call TRBD2 (5 bases). CDR3 length: 14 amino acids. V was pared by 0 bases and J by 0 bases, with 7 bases between. Germline V lookup: CDR1 SGHRS, CDR2 YFSETQ. The CDR3 here is CASSLAGNSYEQYF. The CDR3 DNA is TGCGCCAGCAGCTTGGCCGGGAACTCCTACGAGCAGTACTTC.

The rearrangement joins TRBV5-1 to TRBJ1-2; 11 bases are shared with TRBD1. The junction had 3 bases not matched to a gene; V was cut back by 0 bases and J by 5 bases. This CDR3 spans 15 amino acids. The germline V gene has CDR1 SGHRS and CDR2 YFSETQ. CDR3 DNA: TGCGCCAGCAGCTTGGGCGGGACAGGGGGATATGGCTACACCTTC. This encodes CASSLGGTGGYGYTF.